This T cell receptor (beta chain) was observed in a study of response to subunit inactivated influenza vaccine. TCRdb itself ran the RT-PCR reads through MiXCR, one entry per CDR3 protein. The sample yields some 520,000 distinct CDR3 sequences, more than 15% seen once. This material consisted of CD4+ T cells sorted from PBMCs, taken less than 30 months after vaccination. This receptor was identified in a man aged 50-75 years who received an inactivated influenza vaccine.

As DNA, the CDR3 is TGTGCCAGCAGCCTGACCGGGACCTACAATGAGCAGTTCTTC. It yields the protein CASSLTGTYNEQFF. V usage is TRBV7-2 and J usage is TRBJ2-1; weak D call: TRBD2 (5 bases). Germline lookup yields CDR1 SGHTA and CDR2 FQGNSA. The germline V and J ends were trimmed by 5 bases and 2 bases, with 10 bases remaining between them. This CDR3 has 14 amino acids.